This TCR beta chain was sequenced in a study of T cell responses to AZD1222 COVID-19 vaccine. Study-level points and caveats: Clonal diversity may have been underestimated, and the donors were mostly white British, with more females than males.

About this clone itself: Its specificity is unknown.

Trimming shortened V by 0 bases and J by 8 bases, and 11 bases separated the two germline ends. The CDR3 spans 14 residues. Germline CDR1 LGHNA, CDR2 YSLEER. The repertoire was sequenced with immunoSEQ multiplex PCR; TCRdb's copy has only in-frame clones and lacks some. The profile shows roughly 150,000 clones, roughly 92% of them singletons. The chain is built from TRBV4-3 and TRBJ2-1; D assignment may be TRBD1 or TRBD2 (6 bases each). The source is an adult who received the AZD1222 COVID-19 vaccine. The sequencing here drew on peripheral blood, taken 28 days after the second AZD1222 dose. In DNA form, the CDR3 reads TGCGCCAGCAGCCAAGAGAGGAGGGGGGATGAGCAGTTCTTC. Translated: CASSQERRGDEQFF.